The 2 T cell receptor beta chains listed next were all sequenced from one sample in a study of T cells in Graves' hyperthyroidism and ophthalmopathy. TCR beta CDR3 regions were amplified from RNA transcripts. Carried out on the TCR CDR3, a first-round RT-PCR used the HTBI primer set. In TCRdb, the multiplex PCR reads were re-called with MiXCR into one record per CDR3 protein. The table lists around 540,000 distinct CDR3 sequences, 15% to 20% of them singletons. The specimen was blood. These TCRs come from a woman aged 25-40 years with Graves' ophthalmopathy.

This clonotype was seen many times. CDR3 DNA sequence: TGTGCCAGCAGCCAAGATCGAGACGGGAGTGGACACAATGAGCAGTTCTTC. Translated: CASSQDRDGSGHNEQFF. The chain has TRBV3-2 and TRBJ2-1; no check of the table's D call, TRBD2, against the DNA was made. TRBV3-2 is assigned pseudogene status. The CDR3 contains 17 residues.

This clonotype was seen only a few times. This chain links TRBV27 with TRBJ2-3, with D perhaps TRBD2 (5 bases). Germline V gene lookup returns CDR1 MNHEY and CDR2 SMNVEV (reference sequence). The CDR3 has 13 amino acids. Between the trimmed V and J ends, which lost 4 bases and 8 bases, there was a span of 13 bases. The CDR3 region has the DNA TGTGCCAGCAGTTGGGCCCCTCGGGGTACGCAGTATTTT. Translated: CASSWAPRGTQYF.